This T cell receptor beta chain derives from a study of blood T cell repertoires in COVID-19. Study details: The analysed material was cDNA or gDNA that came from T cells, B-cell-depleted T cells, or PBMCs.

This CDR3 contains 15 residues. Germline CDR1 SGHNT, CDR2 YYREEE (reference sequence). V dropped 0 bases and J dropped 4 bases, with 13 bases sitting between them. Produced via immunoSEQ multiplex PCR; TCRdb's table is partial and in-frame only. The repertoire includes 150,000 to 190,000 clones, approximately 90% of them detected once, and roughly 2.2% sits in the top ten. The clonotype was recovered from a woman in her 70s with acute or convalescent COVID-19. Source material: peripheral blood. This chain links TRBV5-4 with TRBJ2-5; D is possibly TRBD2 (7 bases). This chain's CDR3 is CASSLVGGGSETQYF. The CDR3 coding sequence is TGTGCCAGCAGCTTGGTCGGCGGGGGCTCAGAGACCCAGTACTTC.